A selection of T cell receptor beta chains follows, all from one sample in a study of cytomegalovirus exposure and HLA in healthy donors. Sequencing was performed with immunoSEQ multiplex PCR; in TCRdb, only in-frame clones are kept and a portion is missing. Among 150,000 to 200,000 clones listed, roughly 80% were seen once. Input material: PBMCs. Source of these receptors: a woman aged 45 to 65 in good health and CMV-seronegative. CDR3s include the opening cysteine and the closing phenylalanine or tryptophan. The order of the fields is J gene, D gene, V gene, clone size, CDR3 protein, CDR3 DNA. D genes are given only for firm matches. Some rows mark clone size as missing; the rest say once, few, many or name a class of expanded clone.

>TRBJ1-2|TRBD1|TRBV11-2|few
CASSSQGLYGYTF
TGTGCCAGCAGCTCACAGGGGTTGTATGGCTACACCTTC
>TRBJ1-1|NA|TRBV6-1|NA
CASSERSTEAFF
TGTGCCAGCAGTGAACGGTCCACTGAAGCTTTCTTT
>TRBJ2-1|TRBD2|TRBV5-1|NA
CASSLGRLAGVSSYNEQFF
TGCGCCAGCAGCTTGGGACGACTAGCGGGGGTCTCCTCCTACAATGAGCAGTTCTTC
>TRBJ2-1|NA|TRBV2|NA
CASRVGAGANNEQFF
TGTGCCAGCAGGGTAGGGGCGGGGGCCAACAATGAGCAGTTCTTC
>TRBJ1-2|NA|TRBV30|once
CAHRVVYGYTF
TGTGCCCACAGGGTTGTCTATGGCTACACCTTC
>TRBJ1-1|NA|TRBV29-1|NA
CSVEDRRETNTEAFF
TGCAGCGTTGAAGATAGGAGGGAAACGAACACTGAAGCTTTCTTT
>TRBJ1-2|TRBD1|TRBV7-2|NA
CASRSGQGYNYGYTF
TGTGCCAGCAGGTCGGGACAGGGCTACAACTATGGCTACACCTTC
>TRBJ2-1|TRBD1|TRBV5-1|few
CASSPDRGSYNEQFF
TGCGCCAGCAGCCCCGACAGGGGGTCCTACAATGAGCAGTTCTTC
>TRBJ2-7|TRBD1|TRBV5-5|NA
CASSGTGDLTYEQYF
TGTGCCAGCAGCGGGACAGGGGATCTTACCTACGAGCAGTACTTC
>TRBJ1-1|NA|TRBV4-2|few
CASSQTGTPNTEAFF
TGTGCCAGCAGCCAAACCGGGACACCTAACACTGAAGCTTTCTTT
>TRBJ1-1|NA|TRBV28|NA
CASRLGAEAFF
TGTGCCAGCAGGTTGGGAGCTGAAGCTTTCTTT
>TRBJ1-2|TRBD1|TRBV28|NA
CASSLKGAGYTF
TGTGCCAGCAGTTTAAAGGGGGCTGGCTACACCTTC
>TRBJ1-1|TRBD1|TRBV6-4|NA
CASSPGQGFTEAFF
TGTGCCAGCAGTCCGGGACAGGGATTCACTGAAGCTTTCTTT
>TRBJ1-4|NA|TRBV5-1|NA
CASSFTGSTNEKLFF
TGCGCCAGCAGCTTTACAGGTTCAACTAATGAAAAACTGTTTTTT
>TRBJ1-1|TRBD1|TRBV19|few
CASSMTDREKAFF
TGTGCCAGTAGTATGACGGACAGGGAGAAAGCTTTCTTT
>TRBJ2-7|NA|TRBV7-6|NA
CASSLARGSYYEQYF
TGTGCCAGCAGCTTAGCTAGGGGGAGTTACTACGAGCAGTACTTC
>TRBJ2-2|TRBD2|TRBV5-1|NA
CASSRTGRLAGGSDTGELFF
TGCGCCAGCAGCCGCACAGGGCGATTAGCGGGGGGGTCGGACACCGGGGAGCTGTTTTTT
>TRBJ1-3|NA|TRBV11-2|NA
CASSLAIDSGNTIYF
TGTGCCAGCAGCTTAGCCATAGACTCTGGAAACACCATATATTTT
>TRBJ1-1|TRBD1|TRBV18|NA
CASSEGQGLNTEAFF
TGTGCCAGCTCGGAGGGACAGGGGTTGAACACTGAAGCTTTCTTT
>TRBJ2-1|NA|TRBV28|NA
CASGAGAVGEQFF
TGTGCCAGCGGCGCGGGGGCGGTAGGTGAGCAGTTCTTC
>TRBJ2-3|NA|TRBV15|NA
CATSRDRGSYDTQYF
TGTGCCACCAGCAGAGATCGAGGTAGCTACGATACGCAGTATTTT
>TRBJ2-7|NA|TRBV4-3|NA
CASSRTPNYEQYF
TGCGCCAGCAGCCGCACCCCTAACTACGAGCAGTACTTC
>TRBJ2-7|NA|TRBV6-5|NA
CASSYSKGGAGYEQYF
TGTGCCAGCAGTTACTCGAAAGGGGGGGCCGGCTACGAGCAGTACTTC
>TRBJ2-1|TRBD2|TRBV9|few
CASSRGLASEQFF
TGTGCCAGCAGCAGAGGACTAGCATCTGAGCAGTTCTTC
>TRBJ2-3|TRBD1|TRBV9|NA
CASSVGGTGADTQYF
TGTGCCAGCAGCGTAGGAGGGACAGGGGCAGATACGCAGTATTTT
>TRBJ1-1|TRBD1|TRBV28|NA
CASSLPDRGDTEAFF
TGTGCCAGCAGTTTACCTGACAGGGGGGACACTGAAGCTTTCTTT
>TRBJ2-4|NA|TRBV7-2|NA
CASSLKGQVDLAKNIQYF
TGTGCCAGCAGCTTAAAGGGACAAGTAGACCTAGCCAAAAACATTCAGTACTTC
>TRBJ1-2|NA|TRBV7-2|NA
CASSLAKQGRSGYTF
TGTGCCAGCAGCTTAGCGAAACAGGGACGTAGTGGCTACACCTTC
>TRBJ1-1|NA|TRBV2|NA
CASSEEVRGDTEAFF
TGTGCCAGCAGTGAAGAGGTTCGGGGGGACACTGAAGCTTTCTTT
>TRBJ2-1|TRBD1|TRBV11-3|NA
CASSSGTGANYNEQFF
TGTGCCAGCAGCTCCGGGACAGGGGCGAACTACAATGAGCAGTTCTTC
>TRBJ2-3|TRBD2|TRBV5-4|NA
CASSLATSGGASSTDTQYF
TGTGCCAGCAGCTTGGCCACTAGCGGGGGCGCCTCTAGCACAGATACGCAGTATTTT
>TRBJ2-7|TRBD2|TRBV6-5|NA
CASSLAGGDYEQYF
TGTGCCAGCAGCTTAGCGGGAGGGGACTACGAGCAGTACTTC
>TRBJ1-2|NA|TRBV28|NA
CASVSTDEGYTF
TGTGCCAGCGTCTCGACAGACGAAGGCTACACCTTC
>TRBJ1-2|NA|TRBV7-9|NA
CASSSSGVVNYGYTF
TGTGCCAGCAGCTCGTCAGGGGTAGTTAACTATGGCTACACCTTC
>TRBJ2-7|NA|TRBV19|NA
CASSIGAGSYYEQYF
TGTGCCAGTAGTATCGGAGCGGGCTCGTACTACGAGCAGTACTTC
>TRBJ2-3|NA|TRBV7-2|NA
CASSLAGRSTDTQYF
TGTGCCAGCAGCTTAGCGGGCAGAAGCACAGATACGCAGTATTTT
>TRBJ2-1|NA|TRBV29-1|NA
CSVDQSFVKNEQFF
TGCAGCGTTGATCAAAGCTTTGTCAAGAATGAGCAGTTCTTC
>TRBJ1-6|TRBD1|TRBV28|NA
CASRATGGDSPLHF
TGTGCCAGCAGGGCCACAGGGGGGGATTCACCCCTCCACTTT
>TRBJ2-5|TRBD2|TRBV5-5|NA
CASSFRPSGGYETQYF
TGTGCCAGCAGCTTTAGGCCTAGCGGGGGGTATGAGACCCAGTACTTC
>TRBJ2-7|NA|TRBV7-9|NA
CASSSLLESSPYEQYF
TGTGCCAGCAGCAGCCTCCTTGAAAGTTCTCCCTACGAGCAGTACTTC
>TRBJ2-3|NA|TRBV10-3|NA
CASKAGLGTDTQYF
TGTGCCTCCAAGGCGGGGCTCGGCACCGATACGCAGTATTTT
>TRBJ2-7|TRBD2|TRBV19|NA
CASSMASGDYEQYF
TGTGCCAGTAGTATGGCTAGCGGGGACTACGAGCAGTACTTC
>TRBJ2-3|TRBD1|TRBV6-6|few
CASSYMDRGTDTQYF
TGTGCCAGCAGTTACATGGACAGGGGTACAGATACGCAGTATTTT
>TRBJ1-5|TRBD1|TRBV6-5|NA
CASSGGQGRQPQHF
TGTGCCAGCAGTGGGGGACAGGGGCGGCAGCCCCAGCATTTT
>TRBJ1-5|NA|TRBV2|NA
CASTQSPGGQPQHF
TGTGCCAGCACCCAATCCCCGGGAGGTCAGCCCCAGCATTTT
>TRBJ1-1|NA|TRBV19|NA
CASSIDGDTEAFF
TGTGCCAGTAGTATCGACGGAGACACTGAAGCTTTCTTT
>TRBJ1-5|NA|TRBV19|once
CASSPGKDQPQHF
TGTGCCAGTAGTCCGGGGAAAGATCAGCCCCAGCATTTT
>TRBJ1-2|NA|TRBV27|few
CASSSHERLTQNYGYTF
TGTGCCAGCAGTTCCCATGAGAGACTCACCCAAAACTATGGCTACACCTTC
>TRBJ1-6|NA|TRBV2|NA
CASNDRPNSPLHF
TGTGCCAGCAACGACAGGCCCAATTCACCCCTCCACTTT
>TRBJ2-1|TRBD2|TRBV6-1|NA
CASSRSGDNNEQFF
TGTGCCAGCAGCCGTAGCGGGGATAACAATGAGCAGTTCTTC
>TRBJ1-1|TRBD1|TRBV5-1|NA
CASSLNRQGLSPEAFF
TGCGCCAGCAGCTTGAATCGACAGGGACTCTCCCCTGAAGCTTTCTTT
>TRBJ1-1|TRBD1|TRBV6-6|NA
CASILSDRGTEAFF
TGTGCCAGCATTCTTTCGGACAGGGGCACTGAAGCTTTCTTT
>TRBJ2-7|TRBD1|TRBV5-1|NA
CASSQGQAVMDEQYF
TGCGCCAGCAGCCAGGGACAGGCGGTAATGGACGAGCAGTACTTC
>TRBJ1-4|TRBD1|TRBV6-5|NA
CASSRTGFDEKLFF
TGTGCCAGCAGTCGGACAGGGTTTGATGAAAAACTGTTTTTT
>TRBJ2-7|TRBD2|TRBV4-2|NA
CASSQDEASGTYEQYF
TGTGCCAGCAGCCAAGATGAGGCTAGCGGTACCTACGAGCAGTACTTC
>TRBJ2-7|TRBD2|TRBV11-2|NA
CASSLDGGTSTYEQYF
TGTGCCAGCAGCTTAGATGGGGGGACTAGTACCTACGAGCAGTACTTC
>TRBJ2-2|TRBD1|TRBV7-9|NA
CASSLAQGVDGELFF
TGTGCCAGCAGCTTGGCACAGGGGGTCGACGGGGAGCTGTTTTTT
>TRBJ1-2|NA|TRBV28|few
CASHPIRYRAGGYTF
TGTGCCAGCCATCCTATACGATACAGGGCTGGCGGCTACACCTTC
>TRBJ2-4|NA|TRBV15|once
CATSREPTEAKNIQYF
TGTGCCACCAGCAGAGAACCGACAGAAGCCAAAAACATTCAGTACTTC
>TRBJ2-7|NA|TRBV28|NA
CASSSSSYEQYF
TGTGCCAGCAGTTCCAGCTCCTACGAGCAGTACTTC